The entry that follows covers one T cell receptor (beta chain) sequence. This record belongs to a study of T cell responses to AZD1222 COVID-19 vaccine. The CDR3 is 14 residues long. V shed 4 bases and J shed 6 bases, with 16 bases lying between them. Germline V lookup: CDR1 MNHEY, CDR2 SVGAGI. The assay was immunoSEQ multiplex PCR, and TCRdb's table has in-frame clones only and misses some. The sample yields about 98,000 clones, around 83% seen once. The input for sequencing was peripheral blood, taken on day 0 of AZD1222 vaccination. The receptor was derived from an adult in good health. V and J are TRBV6-5 and TRBJ2-7, with D perhaps TRBD1 (5 bases). CDR3: CASSSGRALLEQYF. The CDR3 DNA reads as TGTGCCAGCAGTTCGGGCAGGGCCCTCCTCGAGCAGTACTTC.